This T cell receptor beta chain was found in a study of vaccination effects on CD4 cells after COVID-19. Study summary: The vaccine given was either BNT162b2 or mRNA-1273, in two doses.

Trimming shortened V by 2 bases and J by 1 base, and 14 bases separated the two germline ends. The CDR3 runs 16 residues. Per germline, CDR1 SGHDN and CDR2 FVKESK. Expansion of antigen-specific CD4+ T cells with viral peptide pools was carried out by the ViraFEST assay before sequencing. After roughly ten days in culture, the CD4+ T cells were isolated. Vaccinated participants had no history of SARS-CoV-2 infection and tested negative for nucleocapsid antibodies. Every well got around 1.9 million PBMC, which were grown with about 9.2 IU/ml IL-2 and around 10 ug/ml peptides. On day 3 and again on day 7, half the medium was replaced with IL-2 medium. Turning to this clone: Its antigen is currently unknown.

Findings and limits, study-wide: In the late period after vaccination, infection- and vaccine-induced clones contracted markedly.

Profiling relied on immunoSEQ multiplex PCR, and the TCRdb table lists in-frame clones only, not all of them. Here the sample spans roughly 63,000 clones, 80% being singletons. The clonotype comes from a human donor who received a COVID-19 vaccine. The source material was CD4+ T cells from PBMCs cultured with SARS-CoV-2 spike peptides, sampled before COVID-19 vaccination. This rearrangement joins TRBV14 to TRBJ1-1; TRBD1 is a possible D gene (5 bases). The CDR3 loop is CASSQLRGLQNTEAFF. In nucleotides, the CDR3 is TGTGCCAGCAGCCAACTACGGGGCTTACAGAACACTGAAGCTTTCTTT.